This TCR beta chain was documented in a study of blood T cell repertoires in COVID-19. Study information: The study drew acute and convalescent COVID-19 samples from the United States, Italy and Spain.

In the authors' methods: Estimated nucleated cell counts came from reference gene primer amplification. Here immunoSEQ multiplex PCR was the method, and the copy in TCRdb shows in-frame clones only, minus some. V, J and clone size are taken as reported in that table, and D and trimming were inferred from the DNA itself. Of 90,000 to 130,000 clones in the sample, approximately 70% were seen once. This clone was found a few times. This clonotype originated in a woman in her thirties or forties with acute or convalescent COVID-19. Sequenced input: peripheral blood.

CDR3 DNA: TGTGCCAGCAGTACAGTACGTAATGAAAAACTGTTTTTT. It specifies CASSTVRNEKLFF. This chain links TRBV2 with TRBJ1-4; no clear D gene. Germline loops: CDR1 SNHLY, CDR2 FYNNEI. CDR3 length: 13 amino acids. Trimming removed 5 bases from V and 4 bases from J, with 8 bases in between.